This T cell receptor beta chain was captured by sequencing in a study of cytomegalovirus exposure and HLA in healthy donors. Overall study context: Among 398 genotyped donors, about 83% fell in the Caucasian-associated ancestry cluster.

On this clone itself: Its target is unknown.

Trimming cost V 3 bases and J 7 bases; bases outside gene matches: 3. The CDR3 totals 14 residues. Germline-derived CDR1 and CDR2 are MNHEY and SVGAGI. 13 Jbeta primers and 60 Vbeta primers were used for the PCR. Using immunoSEQ multiplex PCR, the repertoire was profiled, and TCRdb retains in-frame clones only, with some absent. The profile shows about 160,000 clones, around 77% of them singletons. Findings and limits, study-wide: Near-uniform donor sequencing depth was presumed by presence/absence analyses.

The sequence came from a woman aged 30 to 39 in good health and CMV-seronegative. The gene calls are TRBV6-5 and TRBJ1-4; the match to TRBD1 covers 9 bases. What was sequenced was PBMCs. CDR3 bases: TGTGCCAGCAGTTATGGGACAGGGACTGAAAAACTGTTTTTT. It translates to CASSYGTGTEKLFF.